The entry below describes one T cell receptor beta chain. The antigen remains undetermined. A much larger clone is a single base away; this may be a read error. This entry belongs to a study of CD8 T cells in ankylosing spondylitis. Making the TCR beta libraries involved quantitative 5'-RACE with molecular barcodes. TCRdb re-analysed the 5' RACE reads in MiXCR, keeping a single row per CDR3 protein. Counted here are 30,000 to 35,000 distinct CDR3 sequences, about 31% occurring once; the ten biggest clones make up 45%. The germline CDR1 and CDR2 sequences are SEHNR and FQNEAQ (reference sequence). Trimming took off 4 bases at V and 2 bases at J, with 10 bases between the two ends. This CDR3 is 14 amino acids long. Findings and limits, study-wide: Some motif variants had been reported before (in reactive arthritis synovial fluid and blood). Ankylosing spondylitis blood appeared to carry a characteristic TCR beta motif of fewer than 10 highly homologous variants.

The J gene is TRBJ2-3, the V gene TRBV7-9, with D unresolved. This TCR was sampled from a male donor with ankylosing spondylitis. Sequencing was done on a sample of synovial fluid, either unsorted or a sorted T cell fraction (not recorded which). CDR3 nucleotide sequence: TGTGCCAGCAGCTACGCATGGGACACAGATACGCAGTATTTT. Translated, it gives CASSYAWDTDTQYF.